The T cell receptor (beta chain) under discussion was sequenced for a study of blood T cell repertoires in COVID-19. On the study more broadly: COVID-19 samples collected from the United States, Italy and Spain covered acute and convalescent phases.

The CDR3 consists of 14 residues. With V trimmed by 5 bases and J by 4 bases, 7 bases remained unmatched. Germline-derived CDR1 and CDR2 are SEHNR and FQNEAQ (reference sequence). Recruitment covered about two dozen US areas and drew participants whose ages spanned about 18 to 95 years. All recovered Cohort 3 donors got two negative PCRs, got clearance, or saw symptom resolution. Profiling relied on immunoSEQ multiplex PCR, and the TCRdb table lists in-frame clones only, not all of them. Among a few hundred thousand clones listed, approximately 90% were seen once. The sample comprised PBMCs or T cells enriched from blood (not recorded which). The rearrangement joins TRBV7-9 to TRBJ1-1; 7 nucleotides align to TRBD1. The clonotype was recovered from a woman between 18 and 29 years old who had recovered from COVID-19. CDR3 DNA: TGTGCCAGCAGCCCGCGACAGGGAGGCACTGAAGCTTTCTTT. Its protein product is CASSPRQGGTEAFF.